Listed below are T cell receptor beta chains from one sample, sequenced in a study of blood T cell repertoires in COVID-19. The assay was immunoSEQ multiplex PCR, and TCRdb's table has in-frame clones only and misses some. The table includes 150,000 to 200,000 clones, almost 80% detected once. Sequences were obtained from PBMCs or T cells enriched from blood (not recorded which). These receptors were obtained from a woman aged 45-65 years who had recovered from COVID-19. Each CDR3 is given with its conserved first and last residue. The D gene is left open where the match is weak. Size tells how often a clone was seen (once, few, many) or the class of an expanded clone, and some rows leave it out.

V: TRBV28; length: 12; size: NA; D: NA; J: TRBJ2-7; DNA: TGTGCCAGCAGGACAGGGGAGGGCGAGCAGTACTTC; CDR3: CASRTGEGEQYF
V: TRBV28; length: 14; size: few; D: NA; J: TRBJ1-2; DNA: TGTGCCAGCAGTTTGCCACAGGGTTCTTCTGGCTACACCTTC; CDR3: CASSLPQGSSGYTF
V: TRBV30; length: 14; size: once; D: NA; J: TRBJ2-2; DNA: TGTGCCTGGAGGCTGAACACCTTCACCGGGGAGCTGTTTTTT; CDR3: CAWRLNTFTGELFF
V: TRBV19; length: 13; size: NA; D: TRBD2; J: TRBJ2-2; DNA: TGTGCCAGTAGTACCCCCGGGACTAGTCGGCTGTTTTTT; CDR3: CASSTPGTSRLFF
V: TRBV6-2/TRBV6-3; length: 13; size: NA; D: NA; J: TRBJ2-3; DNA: TGTGCCAGCAGTTACGTCCGAGTAGATACGCAGTATTTT; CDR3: CASSYVRVDTQYF
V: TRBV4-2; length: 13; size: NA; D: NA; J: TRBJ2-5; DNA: TGTGCCAGCAGCCCGCGGGGAGAAGAGACCCAGTACTTC; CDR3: CASSPRGEETQYF
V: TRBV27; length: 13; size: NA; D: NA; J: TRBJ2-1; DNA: TGTGCCAGCAGTTTCCAGGGCCTCAATGAGCAGTTCTTC; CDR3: CASSFQGLNEQFF
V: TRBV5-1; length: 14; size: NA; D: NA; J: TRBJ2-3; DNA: TGCGCCAGCTCCCGAGGGAGGGGGGGAGATACGCAGTATTTT; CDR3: CASSRGRGGDTQYF
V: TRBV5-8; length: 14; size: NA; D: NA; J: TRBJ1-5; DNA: TGTGCCACCTCCTGGGGGGGTAGCAATCAGCCCCAGCATTTT; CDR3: CATSWGGSNQPQHF
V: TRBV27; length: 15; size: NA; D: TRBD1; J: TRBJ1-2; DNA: TGTGCCAGCAGAACTGCCGGGACAGGGGTTCATGGCTACACCTTC; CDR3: CASRTAGTGVHGYTF
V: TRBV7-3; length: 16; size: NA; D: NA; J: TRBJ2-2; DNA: TGTGCCAGCAGCCTAGAGTCCCTTCCGAACACCGGGGAGCTGTTTTTT; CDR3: CASSLESLPNTGELFF
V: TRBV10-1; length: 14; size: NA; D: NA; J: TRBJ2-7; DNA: TGCGCCAGCCGGAGGGGCTTTAGCTCCTACGAGCAGTACTTC; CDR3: CASRRGFSSYEQYF
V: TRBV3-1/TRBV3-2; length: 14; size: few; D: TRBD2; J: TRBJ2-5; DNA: TGTGCCAGCAGGGGCGGGGGGCCTCGAGAGACCCAGTACTTC; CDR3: CASRGGGPRETQYF
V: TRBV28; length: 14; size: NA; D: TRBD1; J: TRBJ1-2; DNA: TGTGCCAGCAGCCGGGACAGGTGGGGGTATGGCTACACCTTC; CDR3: CASSRDRWGYGYTF
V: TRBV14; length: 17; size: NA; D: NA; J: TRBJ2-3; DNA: TGTGCCAGCAGCCAAGATCCGTTCGGGCTAGCACCAGATACGCAGTATTTT; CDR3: CASSQDPFGLAPDTQYF
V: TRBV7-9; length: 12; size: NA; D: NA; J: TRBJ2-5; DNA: TGTGCCAGCAGCTCAGGGTCGGAGACCCAGTACTTC; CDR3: CASSSGSETQYF
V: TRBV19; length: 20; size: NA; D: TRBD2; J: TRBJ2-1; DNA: TGTGCCAGTACCCCGGCGGTCGGAGGGACCGGGACTAGCGGGAGTAATGAGCAGTTCTTC; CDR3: CASTPAVGGTGTSGSNEQFF
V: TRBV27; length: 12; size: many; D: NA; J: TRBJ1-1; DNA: TGTGCCAGCAGTTCAGTGAACACTGAAGCTTTCTTT; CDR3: CASSSVNTEAFF
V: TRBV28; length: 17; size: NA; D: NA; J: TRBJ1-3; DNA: TGTGCCAGCAGTTTACGGACTGGGTCCTCCTCTGGAAACACCATATATTTT; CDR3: CASSLRTGSSSGNTIYF
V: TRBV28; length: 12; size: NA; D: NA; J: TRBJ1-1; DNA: TGTGCCCACGGGGGGGTAGGACCTGAAGCTTTCTTT; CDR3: CAHGGVGPEAFF
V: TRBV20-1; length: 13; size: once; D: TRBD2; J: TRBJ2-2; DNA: TGCAGTGCTAGTCCGACTAGCATCCGGGAGCTGTTTTTT; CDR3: CSASPTSIRELFF
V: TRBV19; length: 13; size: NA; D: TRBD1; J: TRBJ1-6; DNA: TGTGCCAGCCAGGGGGTGGGGAATTCACCCCTCCACTTT; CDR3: CASQGVGNSPLHF
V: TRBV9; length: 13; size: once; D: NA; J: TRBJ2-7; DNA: TGTGCCAGCAGCGTAGTACAGCTTTACGAGCAGTACTTC; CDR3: CASSVVQLYEQYF
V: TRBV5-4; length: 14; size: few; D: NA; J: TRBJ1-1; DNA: TGTGCCAGCAGCTTGAGACACATGAACACTGAAGCTTTCTTT; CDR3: CASSLRHMNTEAFF
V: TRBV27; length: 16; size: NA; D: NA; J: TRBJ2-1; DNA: TGTGCCAGCACCCTTCATCGGGACTCAAACTACAATGAGCAGTTCTTC; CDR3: CASTLHRDSNYNEQFF
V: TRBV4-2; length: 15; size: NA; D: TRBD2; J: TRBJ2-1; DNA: TGTGCCAGCAGCCATGGGAGGGCCTCCTACAATGAGCAGTTCTTC; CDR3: CASSHGRASYNEQFF
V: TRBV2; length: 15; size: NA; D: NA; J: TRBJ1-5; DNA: TGTGCCAGCAGTGGGGCAGGGCTCGGCAATCAGCCCCAGCATTTT; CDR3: CASSGAGLGNQPQHF
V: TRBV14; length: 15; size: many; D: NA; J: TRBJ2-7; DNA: TGTGCCAGCAGCCAGGCCGGGACTGGGGGACGGGAGCAGTACTTC; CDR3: CASSQAGTGGREQYF
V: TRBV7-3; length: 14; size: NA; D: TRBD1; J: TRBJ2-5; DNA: TGTGCCAGCAGCGTAGGACAGGGAATCTCAACCCAGTACTTC; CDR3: CASSVGQGISTQYF
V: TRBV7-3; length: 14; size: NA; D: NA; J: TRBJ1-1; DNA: TGTGCCAGCAGCCCCGGGGGGCTGGGTACTGAAGCTTTCTTT; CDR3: CASSPGGLGTEAFF
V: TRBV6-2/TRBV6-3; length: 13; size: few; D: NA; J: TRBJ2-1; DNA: TGTGCCAGCAGTTACGGGGGCAGGAATGAGCAGTTCTTC; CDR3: CASSYGGRNEQFF
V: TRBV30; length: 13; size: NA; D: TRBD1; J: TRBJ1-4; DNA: TGTGCCTGGAGTGTACAGGGGGCTGAAAAACTGTTTTTT; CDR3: CAWSVQGAEKLFF
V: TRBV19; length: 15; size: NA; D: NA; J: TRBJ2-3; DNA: TGTGCCAGTTCCCTCCCGGGACACGGCACAGATACGCAGTATTTT; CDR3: CASSLPGHGTDTQYF
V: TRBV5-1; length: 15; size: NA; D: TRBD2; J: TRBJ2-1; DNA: TGCGCCAGCAGCTGGACTAGCGGGGCAAACAATGAGCAGTTCTTC; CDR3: CASSWTSGANNEQFF
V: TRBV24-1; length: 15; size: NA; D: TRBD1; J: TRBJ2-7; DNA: TGTGCCACCAGTGATGGGACAGGATCCCACTACGAGCAGTACTTC; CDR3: CATSDGTGSHYEQYF
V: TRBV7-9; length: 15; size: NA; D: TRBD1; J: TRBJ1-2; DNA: TGTGCCAGCAGTCCCGGACAGGGGGCCCACTATGGCTACACCTTC; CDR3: CASSPGQGAHYGYTF
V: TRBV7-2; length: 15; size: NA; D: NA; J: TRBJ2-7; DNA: TGTGCCAGCAGCGGCGCCGGGAGCCCCTCCTACGAGCAGTACTTC; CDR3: CASSGAGSPSYEQYF